Listed below are T cell receptor beta chains from one sample, sequenced in a study of cytomegalovirus exposure and HLA in healthy donors. Produced via immunoSEQ multiplex PCR; TCRdb's table is partial and in-frame only. Of 130,000 to 150,000 clones in the sample, 75% to 90% were seen once. Sequences were obtained from PBMCs. All receptors derive from a man aged 35-49 years in good health and CMV-seronegative. Both conserved end residues are part of each CDR3. Fields, in order: D gene, J gene, V gene, clone size, CDR3 DNA, CDR3 protein. The D gene is left open where the match is weak. Expanded clones get a size class; other rows say once, few or many, or leave the size out.

>NA|TRBJ2-1|TRBV5-1|NA
TGCGCCAGCAGCTTGTACGGGAGCTCCTACAATGAGCAGTTCTTC
CASSLYGSSYNEQFF
>TRBD1|TRBJ2-3|TRBV6-5|few
TGTGCCAGCAGTTACTCGGGACAGGGAAAGGATACGCAGTATTTT
CASSYSGQGKDTQYF
>TRBD2|TRBJ2-3|TRBV10-2|NA
TGCGCCAGCAGTGATGGGGCTAGCGGGGGCACAGATACGCAGTATTTT
CASSDGASGGTDTQYF
>NA|TRBJ1-3|TRBV6-1|NA
TGTGCCAGCAGCACAGGGTCTGGAAACACCATATATTTT
CASSTGSGNTIYF
>NA|TRBJ2-5|TRBV23-1|NA
TGCGCCAGCAGTCAATCCCGTCGAGGCAGGGCAGAGACCCAGTACTTC
CASSQSRRGRAETQYF
>TRBD2|TRBJ2-1|TRBV9|NA
TGTGCCAGCAGCGCACTAGCGGGGGCCCGCAATGAGCAGTTCTTC
CASSALAGARNEQFF
>TRBD1|TRBJ2-1|TRBV11-2|NA
TGTGCCAGCAGTCCCGACAGGGGGAGGTACAATGAGCAGTTCTTC
CASSPDRGRYNEQFF
>NA|TRBJ2-7|TRBV10-1|NA
TGCGCCAGCAGTGAACTAAGTAGATACCCCTACGAGCAGTACTTC
CASSELSRYPYEQYF
>NA|TRBJ2-7|TRBV30|few
TGTGCCTGGAGTCCTGTTGTCAGGGCGTCCGAGCAGTACTTC
CAWSPVVRASEQYF
>NA|TRBJ2-4|TRBV6-1|NA
TGTGCCTGCGGGGTGGCAGGACTGGGGATTCAGTACTTC
CACGVAGLGIQYF
>NA|TRBJ1-1|TRBV6-1|NA
TGTGCCAGCAGTGAAATAACGGACAACGCTTTCTTT
CASSEITDNAFF
>NA|TRBJ2-7|TRBV7-8|NA
TGTGCCAGCAGTCGGACAGGACTATACGAGCAGTACTTC
CASSRTGLYEQYF
>NA|TRBJ1-5|TRBV18|NA
TGTGCCAGCTCACCAGAGTTCTCTAGCAATCAGCCCCAGCATTTT
CASSPEFSSNQPQHF
>TRBD1|TRBJ1-2|TRBV10-2|NA
TGCGCCAGCGCCGGGACAGGGGCTTATGGCTACACCTTC
CASAGTGAYGYTF
>NA|TRBJ2-7|TRBV21-1|NA
TGTGCCAGCAGCAAAGTTTGTTGGGGTAAGGGAGAGGGCTACGAGCAGTACTTC
CASSKVCWGKGEGYEQYF
>NA|TRBJ2-3|TRBV19|NA
TGTGCCAGTAGTAGCAGTCTAGCGTTCGTGACAGATACGCAGTATTTT
CASSSSLAFVTDTQYF
>TRBD2|TRBJ2-3|TRBV28|NA
TGTGCCAGCAGTCTGTACACCGGGACTAGCGGGGGTAGCACAGATACGCAGTATTTT
CASSLYTGTSGGSTDTQYF
>TRBD1|TRBJ2-5|TRBV5-1|NA
TGCGCCAGCAGCTCCTCAGGGGGCCAAGAGACCCAGTACTTC
CASSSSGGQETQYF
>TRBD1|TRBJ1-5|TRBV11-2|once
TGTGCCAGCAGCTTAGCAAGGGGACAGGGAGAGATATGCAATCAGCCCCAGCATTTT
CASSLARGQGEICNQPQHF
>TRBD2|TRBJ2-1|TRBV6-4|NA
TGTGCCAGCAAACTAGCGGGGGGCAACAATGAGCAGTTCTTC
CASKLAGGNNEQFF
>NA|TRBJ2-7|TRBV7-2|NA
TGTGCCAGCAGCCCCGCGTTGGTCCTTTACGAGCAGTACTTC
CASSPALVLYEQYF
>TRBD2|TRBJ2-5|TRBV9|NA
TGTGCCAGCAGCGCGACGGCGGGGGACCAAGAGACCCAGTACTTC
CASSATAGDQETQYF
>NA|TRBJ2-3|TRBV7-8|NA
TGTGCCAGCAGCTTAGCCGGGGTAGCAACAGATACGCAGTATTTT
CASSLAGVATDTQYF
>NA|TRBJ1-3|TRBV27|NA
TGTGCCAGCAGTGCAACCGGGACATTCACTTTAGGGAATGGACACTCTGGAAACACCATATATTTT
CASSATGTFTLGNGHSGNTIYF
>NA|TRBJ1-1|TRBV30|NA
TGTGCCTTCGGTACCAGGGTGATGAACACTGAAGCTTTCTTT
CAFGTRVMNTEAFF
>NA|TRBJ1-2|TRBV5-1|NA
TGCGCCAGCAGCTTGGACAGGGTCTATGGCTACACCTTC
CASSLDRVYGYTF
>TRBD1|TRBJ1-5|TRBV28|NA
TGTGCCAGCAGCATAGCACAGGGGGCAGGGTATCAGCCCCAGCATTTT
CASSIAQGAGYQPQHF
>TRBD1|TRBJ1-1|TRBV9|NA
TGTGCCAGCAGGGGTCTGAGAACCGGGACAGGGTACACTGAAGCTTTCTTT
CASRGLRTGTGYTEAFF
>NA|TRBJ2-3|TRBV19|NA
TGTGCCAGTAGTGTCACCGGGACTGGAGGCACAGATACGCAGTATTTT
CASSVTGTGGTDTQYF
>NA|TRBJ2-7|TRBV7-9|NA
TGTGCCAGCAGCCCCGGGACATCTTCCTACGAGCAGTACTTC
CASSPGTSSYEQYF
>NA|TRBJ2-4|TRBV2|NA
TGTGCCAGCAGCGAAGGTACAGGGTCCAAAAACATTCAGTACTTC
CASSEGTGSKNIQYF
>NA|TRBJ1-3|TRBV7-8|few
TGTGCCAGCAGAGTAAGCGCTGGAAACACCATATATTTT
CASRVSAGNTIYF
>TRBD2|TRBJ2-7|TRBV9|NA
TGTGCCAGCAGCGTAGCGACTAGCGCCGCCTACGAGCAGTACTTC
CASSVATSAAYEQYF
>NA|TRBJ2-4|TRBV7-9|NA
TGTGCCAGCAGCTTGTCTGAACTAGCCAAAAACATTCAGTACTTC
CASSLSELAKNIQYF
>NA|TRBJ1-2|TRBV28|NA
TGTGCCAGCAGTCCTACCTCGGGGGGGCGGAATTACTACTATGGCTACACCTTC
CASSPTSGGRNYYYGYTF
>TRBD1|TRBJ2-1|TRBV7-2|NA
TGTGCCAGCAGCGCCTCGGGACAGGGGATCGATGAGCAGTTCTTC
CASSASGQGIDEQFF
>NA|TRBJ1-1|TRBV9|NA
TGTGCCAGCAGCGTAGAACAGAACACTGAAGCTTTCTTT
CASSVEQNTEAFF
>NA|TRBJ1-3|TRBV6-5|few
TGTGCCAGCAGTTACACCCGGGAAAACACCATATATTTT
CASSYTRENTIYF
>NA|TRBJ2-2|TRBV14|NA
TGTGCCAGCAGCCAAGCAGGGAGGACCGGGGAGCTGTTTTTT
CASSQAGRTGELFF
>NA|TRBJ2-6|TRBV2|NA
TGTGCCAGCAGTGAAACAGCCGGGGCCAACGTCCTGACTTTC
CASSETAGANVLTF
>NA|TRBJ1-2|TRBV6-1|NA
TGTGCCAGCAGTGAAAAAGGGGAGGCTCACTATGGCTACACCTTC
CASSEKGEAHYGYTF
>NA|TRBJ1-4|TRBV29-1|NA
TGCAGCGTAGGACATACCGAAGAAAAACTGTTTTTT
CSVGHTEEKLFF